Listed below are T cell receptor beta chains from one sample, sequenced in a study of T cell responses to AZD1222 COVID-19 vaccine. Clones were sequenced by immunoSEQ multiplex PCR, and TCRdb holds only the in-frame ones, with some missing. The sample includes roughly 80,000 clones, roughly 88% of them seen just once. The sample in question was peripheral blood, obtained on day 0 of MenACWY control vaccination. The receptors were gathered from an adult in good health. Each CDR3 is given with its conserved first and last residue. The order of the fields is V gene, D gene, J gene, clone size, CDR3 protein, CDR3 DNA. A D gene is named only where the DNA matches it firmly. Where a row states a size, it is once, few, many or the class of an expanded clone; other rows omit it.

V gene: TRBV3-1/TRBV3-2
D gene: TRBD2
J gene: TRBJ2-1
clone size: -
CDR3 protein: CASSLEGSGGANEQFF
CDR3 DNA: TGTGCCAGCAGCCTAGAAGGTAGCGGGGGGGCGAATGAGCAGTTCTTC

V gene: TRBV14
D gene: -
J gene: TRBJ1-1
clone size: few
CDR3 protein: CASSQGFHTEAFF
CDR3 DNA: TGTGCCAGCAGCCAGGGATTTCACACTGAAGCTTTCTTT

V gene: TRBV7-2
D gene: -
J gene: TRBJ1-1
clone size: -
CDR3 protein: CASSLTAFWVGGEAFF
CDR3 DNA: TGTGCCAGCAGCTTAACCGCCTTTTGGGTTGGGGGTGAAGCTTTCTTT

V gene: TRBV1
D gene: -
J gene: TRBJ2-5
clone size: -
CDR3 protein: CTSSQEGGLQETQYF
CDR3 DNA: TGCACCAGCAGCCAAGAAGGGGGCCTCCAAGAGACCCAGTACTTC

V gene: TRBV15
D gene: TRBD1
J gene: TRBJ1-5
clone size: -
CDR3 protein: CATSRGTGGLFYQPQHF
CDR3 DNA: TGTGCCACCAGCAGAGGTACAGGGGGCTTGTTCTATCAGCCCCAGCATTTT

V gene: TRBV12-3/TRBV12-4
D gene: -
J gene: TRBJ1-3
clone size: -
CDR3 protein: CASVSSGNTIYF
CDR3 DNA: TGTGCCAGCGTTAGCTCTGGAAACACCATATATTTT

V gene: TRBV6-2/TRBV6-3
D gene: TRBD2
J gene: TRBJ2-7
clone size: -
CDR3 protein: CASSYRGLAGDYEQYF
CDR3 DNA: TGTGCCAGCAGTTACCGCGGACTAGCGGGCGACTACGAGCAGTACTTC

V gene: TRBV21-1
D gene: -
J gene: TRBJ2-3
clone size: -
CDR3 protein: CASSKVGWRGGPHTQYF
CDR3 DNA: TGTGCCAGCTCAAAAGTGGGGTGGCGGGGGGGCCCGCATACGCAGTATTTT

V gene: TRBV5-8
D gene: TRBD1
J gene: TRBJ2-1
clone size: -
CDR3 protein: CASSFRGRPGNEQFF
CDR3 DNA: TGTGCCAGCAGCTTCAGGGGGCGCCCGGGGAATGAGCAGTTCTTC

V gene: TRBV6-5
D gene: TRBD1
J gene: TRBJ1-1
clone size: -
CDR3 protein: CASSPGGKAFF
CDR3 DNA: TGTGCCAGCTCGCCAGGGGGCAAGGCTTTCTTT

V gene: TRBV7-9
D gene: TRBD2
J gene: TRBJ2-7
clone size: -
CDR3 protein: CASSPGASGAYYEQYF
CDR3 DNA: TGTGCCAGCAGCCCCGGGGCTAGCGGGGCATACTACGAGCAGTACTTC

V gene: TRBV7-9
D gene: -
J gene: TRBJ2-7
clone size: -
CDR3 protein: CASSLEGVYEQYF
CDR3 DNA: TGTGCCAGCAGCTTAGAGGGCGTGTACGAGCAGTACTTC

V gene: TRBV7-2
D gene: -
J gene: TRBJ2-6
clone size: once
CDR3 protein: CASSPGGAGANVLTF
CDR3 DNA: TGTGCCAGCAGCCCCGGGGGCGCCGGGGCCAACGTCCTGACTTTC

V gene: TRBV7-2
D gene: -
J gene: TRBJ2-1
clone size: -
CDR3 protein: CASSLAGLSYNEQFF
CDR3 DNA: TGTGCCAGCAGCTTAGCGGGGCTCTCCTACAATGAGCAGTTCTTC

V gene: TRBV11-3
D gene: -
J gene: TRBJ1-2
clone size: -
CDR3 protein: CASSRLVIRGNGYTF
CDR3 DNA: TGTGCCAGCAGCCGCTTGGTCATCAGGGGCAATGGCTACACCTTC

V gene: TRBV5-1
D gene: -
J gene: TRBJ2-1
clone size: -
CDR3 protein: CASSLVRQSGVSYNEQFF
CDR3 DNA: TGCGCCAGCAGCTTGGTTCGACAATCAGGGGTCTCCTACAATGAGCAGTTCTTC

V gene: TRBV11-2
D gene: TRBD1
J gene: TRBJ2-5
clone size: -
CDR3 protein: CASSLNRGRRGQETQYF
CDR3 DNA: TGTGCCAGCAGCTTAAACAGGGGGCGTAGGGGTCAAGAGACCCAGTACTTC

V gene: TRBV10-3
D gene: -
J gene: TRBJ2-1
clone size: -
CDR3 protein: CAISATGNEQFF
CDR3 DNA: TGTGCCATCAGTGCGACAGGCAATGAGCAGTTCTTC

V gene: TRBV7-6
D gene: -
J gene: TRBJ1-5
clone size: -
CDR3 protein: CASSPRAQGYQPQHF
CDR3 DNA: TGTGCCAGCAGTCCCCGGGCCCAGGGTTACCAGCCCCAGCATTTT

V gene: TRBV10-3
D gene: TRBD2
J gene: TRBJ2-1
clone size: once
CDR3 protein: CAIREREDSYNEQFF
CDR3 DNA: TGTGCCATCAGGGAGCGGGAGGATTCCTACAATGAGCAGTTCTTC

V gene: TRBV3-1/TRBV3-2
D gene: -
J gene: TRBJ1-5
clone size: medium-sized
CDR3 protein: CASSQGFGQGNQPQHF
CDR3 DNA: TGTGCCAGCAGCCAAGGCTTCGGGCAGGGCAATCAGCCCCAGCATTTT

V gene: TRBV4-2
D gene: -
J gene: TRBJ1-2
clone size: -
CDR3 protein: CASSQSEGGPYGYTF
CDR3 DNA: TGTGCCAGCAGCCAAAGCGAGGGGGGACCATATGGCTACACCTTC

V gene: TRBV3-1/TRBV3-2
D gene: -
J gene: TRBJ2-1
clone size: -
CDR3 protein: CASSLNGPRGNEQFF
CDR3 DNA: TGTGCCAGCAGCTTAAACGGGCCGCGTGGCAATGAGCAGTTCTTC

V gene: TRBV28
D gene: TRBD1
J gene: TRBJ1-1
clone size: -
CDR3 protein: CASSKDRGSTEAFF
CDR3 DNA: TGTGCCAGCAGTAAGGACAGGGGTAGCACTGAAGCTTTCTTT

V gene: TRBV7-9
D gene: TRBD1
J gene: TRBJ1-2
clone size: few
CDR3 protein: CASSRQGADGYTF
CDR3 DNA: TGTGCCAGCAGCCGACAGGGGGCGGATGGCTACACCTTC

V gene: TRBV7-6
D gene: -
J gene: TRBJ1-1
clone size: once
CDR3 protein: CASSLASHSNTEAFF
CDR3 DNA: TGTGCCAGCAGCTTAGCCAGTCATTCGAACACTGAAGCTTTCTTT

V gene: TRBV6-5
D gene: -
J gene: TRBJ2-2
clone size: -
CDR3 protein: CAARDGRWLFF
CDR3 DNA: TGTGCCGCCAGGGACGGACGGTGGCTGTTTTTT

V gene: TRBV19
D gene: -
J gene: TRBJ2-4
clone size: -
CDR3 protein: CASSSTGSRAKNIQYF
CDR3 DNA: TGTGCCAGTAGTTCTACAGGGAGTAGGGCCAAAAACATTCAGTACTTC

V gene: TRBV7-3
D gene: TRBD2
J gene: TRBJ2-1
clone size: -
CDR3 protein: CASSLDLAGGQFF
CDR3 DNA: TGTGCCAGCAGCTTGGATCTAGCGGGGGGGCAGTTCTTC

V gene: TRBV18
D gene: TRBD1
J gene: TRBJ2-3
clone size: -
CDR3 protein: CASSPSRGLGTDTQYF
CDR3 DNA: TGTGCCAGCTCACCATCCAGGGGGTTAGGGACAGATACGCAGTATTTT

V gene: TRBV11-3
D gene: -
J gene: TRBJ1-4
clone size: -
CDR3 protein: CASSPGLREKLFF
CDR3 DNA: TGTGCCAGCAGCCCCGGACTTAGGGAAAAACTGTTTTTT

V gene: TRBV19
D gene: TRBD1
J gene: TRBJ1-1
clone size: -
CDR3 protein: CASRRGQGFTEAFF
CDR3 DNA: TGTGCCAGCCGCCGGGGACAGGGGTTTACTGAAGCTTTCTTT

V gene: TRBV4-3
D gene: -
J gene: TRBJ1-6
clone size: -
CDR3 protein: CASSQELSSPLHF
CDR3 DNA: TGCGCCAGCAGCCAAGAACTGTCCTCACCCCTCCACTTT

V gene: TRBV11-2
D gene: TRBD2
J gene: TRBJ2-5
clone size: -
CDR3 protein: CASSSGTRAGETQYF
CDR3 DNA: TGTGCCAGCAGCTCCGGGACTAGAGCCGGAGAGACCCAGTACTTC

V gene: TRBV28
D gene: TRBD1
J gene: TRBJ1-1
clone size: -
CDR3 protein: CASSLGEGASEAFF
CDR3 DNA: TGTGCCAGCAGTTTGGGGGAGGGGGCGAGTGAAGCTTTCTTT

V gene: TRBV29-1
D gene: TRBD1
J gene: TRBJ1-2
clone size: once
CDR3 protein: CSVDDRGGGYTF
CDR3 DNA: TGCAGCGTTGACGACAGGGGAGGAGGCTACACCTTC

V gene: TRBV4-1
D gene: TRBD2
J gene: TRBJ2-4
clone size: -
CDR3 protein: CASSQDRERGGKNIQYF
CDR3 DNA: TGCGCCAGCAGCCAAGATCGCGAGCGGGGGGGTAAAAACATTCAGTACTTC

V gene: TRBV2
D gene: -
J gene: TRBJ1-2
clone size: -
CDR3 protein: CASSEALRAGASYTF
CDR3 DNA: TGTGCCAGCAGTGAAGCGCTTAGGGCAGGGGCTAGCTACACCTTC

V gene: TRBV5-6
D gene: -
J gene: TRBJ1-2
clone size: -
CDR3 protein: CASSSYSTANYGYTF
CDR3 DNA: TGTGCCAGCAGCTCCTACTCGACAGCCAACTATGGCTACACCTTC

V gene: TRBV6-6
D gene: TRBD1
J gene: TRBJ1-6
clone size: -
CDR3 protein: CASSYPTGGSPLHF
CDR3 DNA: TGTGCCAGCAGTTACCCGACAGGGGGGTCACCCCTCCACTTT

V gene: TRBV24-1
D gene: TRBD2
J gene: TRBJ2-1
clone size: -
CDR3 protein: CATSGPPSGGAFNEQFF
CDR3 DNA: TGTGCCACCAGTGGCCCTCCTAGCGGGGGGGCCTTCAATGAGCAGTTCTTC

V gene: TRBV9
D gene: -
J gene: TRBJ2-1
clone size: -
CDR3 protein: CASSVQGNEQFF
CDR3 DNA: TGTGCCAGCAGCGTACAGGGGAATGAGCAGTTCTTC

V gene: TRBV5-1
D gene: TRBD1
J gene: TRBJ1-1
clone size: -
CDR3 protein: CASSLAAGGRVEAFF
CDR3 DNA: TGCGCCAGCAGCTTGGCCGCAGGGGGCCGAGTTGAAGCTTTCTTT